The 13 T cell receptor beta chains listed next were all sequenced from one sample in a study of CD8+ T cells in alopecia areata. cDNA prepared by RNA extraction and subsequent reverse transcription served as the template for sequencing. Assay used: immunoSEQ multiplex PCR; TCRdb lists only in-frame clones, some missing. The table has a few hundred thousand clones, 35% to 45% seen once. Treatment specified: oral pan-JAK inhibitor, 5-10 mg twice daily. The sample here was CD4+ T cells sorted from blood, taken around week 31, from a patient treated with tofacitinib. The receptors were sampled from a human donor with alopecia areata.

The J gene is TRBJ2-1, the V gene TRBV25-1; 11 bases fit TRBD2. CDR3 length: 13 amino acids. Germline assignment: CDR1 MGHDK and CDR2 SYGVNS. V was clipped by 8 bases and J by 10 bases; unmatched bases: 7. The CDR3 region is CASGLAGGREQFF. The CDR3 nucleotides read TGTGCCAGCGGATTAGCGGGGGGGCGGGAGCAGTTCTTC.

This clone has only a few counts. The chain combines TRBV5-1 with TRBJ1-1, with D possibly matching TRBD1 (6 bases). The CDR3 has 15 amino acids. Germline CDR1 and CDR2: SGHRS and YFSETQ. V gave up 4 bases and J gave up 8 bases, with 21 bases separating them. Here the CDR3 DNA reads TGCGCCAGCAGCCCCGGCCAGGGGCGAAACGGGGAAGCTTTCTTT. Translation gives CASSPGQGRNGEAFF.

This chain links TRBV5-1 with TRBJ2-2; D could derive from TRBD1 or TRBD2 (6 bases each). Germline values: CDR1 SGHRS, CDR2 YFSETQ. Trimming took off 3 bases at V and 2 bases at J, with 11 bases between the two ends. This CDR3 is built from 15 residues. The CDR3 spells CASSWRDTNTGELFF. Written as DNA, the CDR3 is TGCGCCAGCAGCTGGAGGGACACCAACACCGGGGAGCTGTTTTTT.

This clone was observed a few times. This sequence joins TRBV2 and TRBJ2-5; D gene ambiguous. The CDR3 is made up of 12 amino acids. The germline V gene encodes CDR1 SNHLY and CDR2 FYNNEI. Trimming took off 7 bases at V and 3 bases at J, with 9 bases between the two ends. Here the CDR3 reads CASIPRKETQYF. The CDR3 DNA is TGTGCCAGCATACCCAGGAAAGAGACCCAGTACTTC. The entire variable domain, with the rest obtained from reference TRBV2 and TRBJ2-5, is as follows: EPEVTQTPSHQVTQMGQEVILRCVPISNHLYFYWYRQILGQKVEFLVSFYNNEISEKSEIFDDQFSVERPDGSNFTLKIRSTKLEDSAMYFCASIPRKETQYFGPGTRLLVL.

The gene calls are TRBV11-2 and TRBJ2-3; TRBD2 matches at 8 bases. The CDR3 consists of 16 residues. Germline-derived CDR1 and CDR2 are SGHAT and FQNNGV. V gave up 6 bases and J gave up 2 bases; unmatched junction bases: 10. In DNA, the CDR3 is TGTGCCAGCAGGAAGAGGGCGGGGGGCCCCACAGATACGCAGTATTTT. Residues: CASRKRAGGPTDTQYF.

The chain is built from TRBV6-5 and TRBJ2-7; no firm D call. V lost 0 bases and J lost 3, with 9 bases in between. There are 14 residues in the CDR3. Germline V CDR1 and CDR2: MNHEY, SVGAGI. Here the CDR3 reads CASSYSGWGYEQYF. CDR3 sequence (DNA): TGTGCCAGCAGTTACTCGGGCTGGGGCTACGAGCAGTACTTC.

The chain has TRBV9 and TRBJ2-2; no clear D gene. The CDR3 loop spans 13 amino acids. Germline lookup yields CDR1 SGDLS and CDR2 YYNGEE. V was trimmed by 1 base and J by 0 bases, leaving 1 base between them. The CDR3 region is CASSVTNTGELFF. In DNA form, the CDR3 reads TGTGCCAGCAGCGTAACGAACACCGGGGAGCTGTTTTTT. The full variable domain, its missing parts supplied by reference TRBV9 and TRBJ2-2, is DSGVTQTPKHLITATGQRVTLRCSPRSGDLSVYWYQQSLDQGLQFLIQYYNGEERAKGNILERFSAQQFPDLHSELNLSSLELGDSALYFCASSVTNTGELFFGEGSRLTVL.

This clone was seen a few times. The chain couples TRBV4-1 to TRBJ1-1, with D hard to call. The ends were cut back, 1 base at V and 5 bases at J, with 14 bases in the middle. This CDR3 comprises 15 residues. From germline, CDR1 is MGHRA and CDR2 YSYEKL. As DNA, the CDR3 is TGCGCCAGCAGCCAAGTTCAGGCGAGAGGTACTGAAGCTTTCTTT. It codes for CASSQVQARGTEAFF.

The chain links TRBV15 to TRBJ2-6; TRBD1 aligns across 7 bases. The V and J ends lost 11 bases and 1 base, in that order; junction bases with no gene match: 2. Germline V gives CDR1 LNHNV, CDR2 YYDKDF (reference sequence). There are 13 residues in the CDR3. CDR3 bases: TGTGCCTCACAGGGGTCTGGGGCCAACGTCCTGACTTTC. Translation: CASQGSGANVLTF.

CDR3 DNA: TGTGCCAGCGGTCCTGAGGCCCTCTATGGCTACACCTTC. It codes for CASGPEALYGYTF. The chain employs TRBV2 and TRBJ1-2; D remains ambiguous. CDR3 size: 13 residues. CDR1 is SNHLY, CDR2 FYNNEI, per germline. Trimming stripped 8 bases from V and 4 bases from J, with 14 bases between.

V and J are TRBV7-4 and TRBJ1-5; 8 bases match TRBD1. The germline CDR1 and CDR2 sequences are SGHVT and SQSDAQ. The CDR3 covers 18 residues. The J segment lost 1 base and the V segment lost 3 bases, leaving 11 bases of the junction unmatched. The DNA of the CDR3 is TGTGCCAGCAGCTTTTACCGGTGTAACAGGGGGAGCAATCAGCCCCAGCATTTT. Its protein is CASSFYRCNRGSNQPQHF.

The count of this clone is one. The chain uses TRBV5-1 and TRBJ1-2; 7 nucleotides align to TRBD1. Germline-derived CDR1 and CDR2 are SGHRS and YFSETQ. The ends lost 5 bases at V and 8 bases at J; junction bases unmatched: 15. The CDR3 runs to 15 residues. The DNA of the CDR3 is TGCGCCAGCAGAGGGGGCAGCCCTGGGGTAGGAGGCTACACCTTC. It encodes CASRGGSPGVGGYTF.

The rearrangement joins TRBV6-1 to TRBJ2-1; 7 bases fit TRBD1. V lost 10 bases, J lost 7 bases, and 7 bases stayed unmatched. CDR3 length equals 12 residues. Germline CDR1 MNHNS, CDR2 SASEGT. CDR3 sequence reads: CAIDRVGNEQFF. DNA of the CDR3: TGTGCCATCGACAGGGTTGGGAATGAGCAGTTCTTC.